This T cell receptor (beta chain) originates from a study of blood T cell repertoires in COVID-19. The ends were cut back, 2 bases at V and 0 bases at J, with 11 bases in the middle. The CDR3 spans 16 residues. Germline values: CDR1 MGHRA, CDR2 YSYEKL. Data came from immunoSEQ multiplex PCR; TCRdb stores just in-frame clones and leaves some out. The sample has about 130,000 clones, 60% to 75% seen once. The J gene is TRBJ1-3, the V gene TRBV4-1, with D perhaps TRBD1 (6 bases). Input material: peripheral blood. The receptor was derived from a woman in her seventies with acute or convalescent COVID-19. The CDR3 is CASSQTYRVSGNTIYF. Here the CDR3 DNA reads TGCGCCAGCAGCCAAACGTACAGGGTCTCTGGAAACACCATATATTTT.